This entry lists 32 T cell receptor beta chains sequenced from one sample in a study of cytomegalovirus exposure and HLA in healthy donors. PCR used 60 Vbeta primers and 13 Jbeta primers. Repertoires were generated with immunoSEQ multiplex PCR, while TCRdb's copy carries only in-frame clones and drops some. This table has fewer than 130,000 clones, approximately 82% appearing once. Sequencing was performed on PBMCs. The receptor set was obtained from a man aged 25 to 40 in good health and CMV-seropositive.

The chain employs TRBV4-3 and TRBJ1-2; D is ambiguous. Between the trimmed V and J ends, which lost 4 bases and 6 bases, there was a span of 15 bases. Per the germline V gene, CDR1 is LGHNA and CDR2 is YSLEER. This CDR3 is built from 14 residues. The chain's CDR3 is CASSPTGGRNGYTF. The CDR3 coding sequence is TGCGCCAGCAGCCCGACGGGAGGGAGGAATGGCTACACCTTC.

The V gene is TRBV20-1, the J gene TRBJ2-7, with 8 bases matching TRBD2. The CDR3 is 11 residues long. The junction had 6 bases not matched to a gene; V was cut back by 7 bases and J by 7 bases. Germline V CDR1 and CDR2: DFQATT, SNEGSKA (reference sequence). The CDR3 DNA reads TGCAGTGGCCCGGGGGGGGGTGAGCAGTACTTC. Translating it yields CSGPGGGEQYF.

This clone was seen only once. The V and J genes are TRBV4-3 and TRBJ2-7, with 7 nucleotides matching TRBD1. This CDR3 spans 14 amino acids. V was clipped by 0 bases and J by 3 bases; unmatched bases: 2. CDR1 and CDR2 (germline): LGHNA, YSLEER. CDR3 in DNA: TGCGCCAGCAGCCAAGAACAGGGGTACTACGAGCAGTACTTC. Its translation is CASSQEQGYYEQYF.

This rearrangement joins TRBV29-1 to TRBJ2-7; TRBD1 might be the D (5 bases). Germline-derived CDR1 and CDR2 are SQVTM and ANQGSEA. The ends were cut back, 6 bases at V and 3 bases at J, with 18 bases in the middle. The CDR3 covers 14 residues. The CDR3 coding sequence is TGCAGCGTGCAATCAGAGGACAATTACTACGAGCAGTACTTC. It encodes CSVQSEDNYYEQYF.

The chain combines TRBV6-6 with TRBJ1-4, with TRBD1 as a possible D gene (6 bases). Trimming cost V 6 bases and J 3 bases, with 14 bases left between them. CDR1 and CDR2 from the germline V gene are MNHNY and SVGAGI (reference sequence). The CDR3 contains 15 residues. CDR3 bases: TGTGCCAGCAGGCCCGGGACAAGCTCTAATGAAAAACTGTTTTTT. Amino acids: CASRPGTSSNEKLFF.

This clone was found a few times. The gene calls are TRBV6-5 and TRBJ1-2, with a weak D call TRBD1 (5 bases). V was pared by 2 bases and J by 9 bases, with 13 bases between. Per the germline V gene, CDR1 is MNHEY and CDR2 is SVGAGI. This CDR3 contains 13 residues. The CDR3 is CASSYGQGSSYTF. As DNA, the CDR3 is TGTGCCAGCAGTTACGGGCAGGGCTCTAGCTACACCTTC.

V usage is TRBV30 and J usage is TRBJ2-7, with 9 bases that match TRBD1. Germline CDR1 GTSNPN, CDR2 SVGIG (reference sequence). The CDR3 has 15 amino acids. Trimming at V came to 5 bases and at J to 3 bases, leaving 11 bases not matched to a gene. CDR3 sequence reads: CAWGTGSVHYYEQYF. The CDR3 region has the DNA TGTGCCTGGGGGACAGGGTCTGTCCACTACTACGAGCAGTACTTC.

The chain recombines TRBV7-2 with TRBJ1-1; 12 bases fit TRBD1. Germline CDR1 and CDR2: SGHTA and FQGNSA. The CDR3 extends over 17 amino acids. V trimming: 1 base; J trimming: 4 bases; junction bases outside the gene matches: 7. The CDR3 nucleotides are TGTGCCAGCAGCTTAGTGGGACAGGGGGCGTTAGGCACTGAAGCTTTCTTT. Amino acid sequence: CASSLVGQGALGTEAFF.

DNA for the CDR3: TGTGCCAGCAGCTTTAATGCGGGGGGATACAATGAGCAGTTCTTC. As protein: CASSFNAGGYNEQFF. J is TRBJ2-1 and V is TRBV5-6; 8 nucleotides line up with TRBD2. The CDR3 is made up of 15 amino acids. V was pared by 2 bases and J by 4 bases, with 5 bases of the junction left unmatched. Germline CDR1 is SGHDT and CDR2 is YYEEEE.

The chain combines TRBV7-2 with TRBJ1-3, with D unresolved. V lost 1 base, J lost 0 bases, and 19 bases lay in between. Germline V lookup: CDR1 SGHTA, CDR2 FQGNSA. The CDR3 covers 19 residues. CDR3: CASSLGSRHRRSSGNTIYF. CDR3 coding DNA: TGTGCCAGCAGCTTAGGTTCGCGGCACCGGAGGAGCTCTGGAAACACCATATATTTT.

V is TRBV5-4 and J is TRBJ2-5; TRBD2 might be the D (5 bases). Germline CDR1 reads SGHNT; CDR2 reads YYREEE (reference sequence). The length of the CDR3 is 14 residues. V was cut by 3 bases and J by 1 base, with 10 bases left in between. The CDR3 reads CASSSSEAQETQYF. The CDR3 nucleotides are TGTGCCAGCAGCTCATCGGAGGCCCAAGAGACCCAGTACTTC.

The chain carries TRBV5-1 and TRBJ2-1; D might be TRBD2 (5 bases). Trimming removed 0 bases from V and 5 bases from J, with 9 bases in between. The CDR3 is 14 amino acids. Per germline, CDR1 SGHRS and CDR2 YFSETQ. CDR3 coding DNA: TGCGCCAGCAGCTTGGCGCGGGCTAACAATGAGCAGTTCTTC. This translates into CASSLARANNEQFF.

This clone was seen a single time. The rearrangement links TRBV2 to TRBJ2-3; 7 bases line up with TRBD2. Germline V gene data show CDR1 as SNHLY and CDR2 as FYNNEI. Germline trimming cut 2 bases from V and 2 bases from J; bases unmatched to any gene: 4. The CDR3 is 15 residues long. CDR3 nucleotide sequence: TGTGCCAGCAGTGAAAGAGCGGGGTTCACAGATACGCAGTATTTT. Its translation: CASSERAGFTDTQYF.

V gene TRBV19 combines with J gene TRBJ2-7; perhaps TRBD2 as D (6 bases). Germline V CDR1 and CDR2: LNHDA, SQIVND (reference sequence). The CDR3 is made up of 14 amino acids. Trimming stripped 1 base from V and 3 bases from J, with 10 bases between. CDR3 DNA sequence: TGTGCCAGTAGTATAGGCGGGAATATCTACGAGCAGTACTTC. Translated: CASSIGGNIYEQYF. Looking up the rest from reference TRBV19 and TRBJ2-7 gives the full variable domain: DGGITQSPKYLFRKEGQNVTLSCEQNLNHDAMYWYRQDPGQGLRLIYYSQIVNDFQKGDIAEGYSVSREKKESFPLTVTSAQKNPTAFYLCASSIGGNIYEQYFGPGTRLTVT.

This rearrangement joins TRBV30 to TRBJ2-7; maybe TRBD2 (7 bases). Trimming took 1 base from V and 4 from J, leaving 17 bases between them. The CDR3 extends over 15 amino acids. Per the germline V gene, CDR1 is GTSNPN and CDR2 is SVGIG (reference sequence). Here the CDR3 DNA reads TGTGCCTGGAGTGACTTAGGGGGGGGTAAGTACGAGCAGTACTTC. Residues: CAWSDLGGGKYEQYF.

This clone was observed a handful of times. The rearrangement links TRBV18 to TRBJ1-1; D perhaps matches TRBD1 (6 bases). Per germline, CDR1 KGHSH and CDR2 LQKENI. V lost 3 bases and J lost 0, with 11 bases in between. This CDR3 spans 15 amino acids. The CDR3 DNA sequence: TGTGCCAGCTCACCTAAGGGACAAATGAACACTGAAGCTTTCTTT. Translating it yields CASSPKGQMNTEAFF.

The chain is built from TRBV7-9 and TRBJ1-1; maybe TRBD1 (6 bases). Trimming shortened V by 4 bases and J by 4 bases, and 16 bases separated the two germline ends. In germline, CDR1 is SEHNR, CDR2 FQNEAQ (reference sequence). This CDR3 comprises 15 residues. The CDR3 nucleotides are TGTGCCAGCAGCTCTATGGGGGGGGCCGGCACTGAAGCTTTCTTT. Translating it yields CASSSMGGAGTEAFF.

This clone was picked up a small number of times. The V and J genes are TRBV6-4 and TRBJ1-1, with D possibly being TRBD1 (5 bases). Trimming took off 3 bases at V and 1 base at J, with 9 bases between the two ends. The CDR3 totals 14 residues. Per the germline V gene, CDR1 is MRHNA and CDR2 is SNTAGT. As DNA, the CDR3 is TGTGCCAGCAGTGATGGGGCAGCGAACACTGAAGCTTTCTTT. Amino acid sequence: CASSDGAANTEAFF.

V and J are TRBV28 and TRBJ2-3; possibly TRBD1 for D (5 bases). Germline values: CDR1 MDHEN, CDR2 SYDVKM. CDR3 length: 15 amino acids. The V end lost 9 bases, the J end lost 1 base, and 17 bases lay between the germline ends. CDR3: CASSAPQERTDTQYF. The CDR3 DNA reads TGTGCCAGTTCAGCCCCACAGGAGCGCACAGATACGCAGTATTTT.

There are a few counts of this clone. The chain is built from TRBV2 and TRBJ1-5; 8 nucleotides match TRBD1. This CDR3 region has 15 residues. V lost 5 bases, J lost 6 bases, and 9 bases stayed unmatched. Germline V gene data show CDR1 as SNHLY and CDR2 as FYNNEI. The chain's CDR3 is CASSPGQESGQPQHF. The DNA for the CDR3 is TGTGCCAGCAGTCCGGGACAGGAATCTGGTCAGCCCCAGCATTTT.

The rearrangement links TRBV13 to TRBJ2-7; D gene uncertain. The CDR3 extends over 15 amino acids. V was clipped by 2 bases and J by 1 base, with 12 bases between them. Germline V gives CDR1 PRHDT, CDR2 FYEKMQ (reference sequence). The CDR3 DNA follows: TGTGCCAGCAGCTTAAGTCAGGTACCGTCCTACGAGCAGTACTTC. It specifies CASSLSQVPSYEQYF.

This clone was seen only a few times. V gene TRBV7-2 combines with J gene TRBJ2-4; TRBD2 is a possible D gene (5 bases). Germline assignment: CDR1 SGHTA and CDR2 FQGNSA. V lost 4 bases, J lost 7 bases, and 14 bases lay in between. This CDR3 comprises 14 residues. The CDR3 DNA follows: TGTGCCAGCAGCTCCCGGTCCAGGAGGAACATTCAGTACTTC. It codes for CASSSRSRRNIQYF.

The rearrangement links TRBV9 to TRBJ2-3; D unresolved. V was cut by 2 bases and J by 6 bases, with 7 bases left in between. The V gene's germline CDR1 is SGDLS and CDR2 YYNGEE. This CDR3 is 12 amino acids long. The CDR3 is CASSVSQDTQYF. The CDR3 DNA sequence: TGTGCCAGCAGCGTGTCTCAGGATACGCAGTATTTT.

The V call is TRBV9, the J call TRBJ2-6; no firm D call. The germline V gene has CDR1 SGDLS and CDR2 YYNGEE. This CDR3 contains 15 residues. The V end lost 2 bases, the J end lost 1 base, and 7 bases lay between the germline ends. CDR3 protein: CASSVQRSGANVLTF. CDR3 coding DNA: TGTGCCAGCAGCGTGCAGCGTTCTGGGGCCAACGTCCTGACTTTC.

There are a few counts of this clone. Germline is not matched at one junction end, which may reflect a read error. V and J are TRBV28 and TRBJ1-4; 7 bases line up with TRBD1. The CDR3 is 14 residues long. The V gene's germline CDR1 is MDHEN and CDR2 SYDVKM. The CDR3 is CASSPPGQMVGPPF. As DNA, the CDR3 is TGTGCCAGCAGTCCTCCGGGACAGATGGTGGGACCCCCTTTT.

The rearrangement uses TRBV9 and TRBJ1-1; 9 bases agree with TRBD1. This CDR3 region has 18 residues. The germline gives CDR1 SGDLS, CDR2 YYNGEE. After removal of 3 bases from V and 5 bases from J, the junction contained 17 bases not matched to a gene. CDR3 protein: CASSAVPQGQGFGTEAFF. As DNA, the CDR3 is TGTGCCAGCAGCGCTGTCCCTCAGGGACAGGGCTTCGGGACTGAAGCTTTCTTT.

This clone appeared a few times. The chain uses TRBV7-9 and TRBJ2-1, with a weak D call TRBD1 (6 bases). Trimming cost V 5 bases and J 0 bases, with 11 bases left between them. The germline V gene encodes CDR1 SEHNR and CDR2 FQNEAQ (reference sequence). This CDR3 region has 15 residues. The CDR3 DNA reads TGTGCCAGCAGCGAAACAGGGAGCTCCTACAATGAGCAGTTCTTC. Translated: CASSETGSSYNEQFF.

V usage is TRBV7-2 and J usage is TRBJ1-2; 7 bases fit TRBD1. V was clipped by 1 base and J by 0 bases; unmatched bases: 5. Germline loops: CDR1 SGHTA, CDR2 FQGNSA. The CDR3 covers 16 residues. The CDR3 nucleotides are TGTGCCAGCAGCTTAGTTCGGGACAGCACTAACTATGGCTACACCTTC. Amino acids: CASSLVRDSTNYGYTF. The variable domain in full, with the rest retrieved from reference TRBV7-2 and TRBJ1-2, is GAGVSQSPSNKVTEKGKDVELRCDPISGHTALYWYRQSLGQGLEFLIYFQGNSAPDKSGLPSDRFSAERTGGSVSTLTIQRTQQEDSAVYLCASSLVRDSTNYGYTFGSGTRLTVV.

The chain uses TRBV4-3 and TRBJ2-3; 8 positions match TRBD1. Trimming cost V 2 bases and J 4 bases; bases outside gene matches: 5. The germline gives CDR1 LGHNA, CDR2 YSLEER. This CDR3 is built from 15 residues. For the CDR3, the DNA is TGCGCCAGCAGCCAAATGACAGGGGATGCAGATACGCAGTATTTT. This sequence encodes CASSQMTGDADTQYF.

The CDR3: CASSPRARGDTGELFF. The CDR3 DNA follows: TGTGCCAGCAGCCCGAGGGCGCGGGGCGACACCGGGGAGCTGTTTTTT. The chain joins TRBV5-5 to TRBJ2-2, with TRBD2 as a possible D gene (6 bases). Germline V gene data show CDR1 as SGHKS and CDR2 as YYEKEE (reference sequence). V gave up 4 bases and J gave up 3 bases, with 16 bases separating them. This CDR3 spans 16 amino acids. The full variable domain, in which reference TRBV5-5 and TRBJ2-2 provide the parts outside the CDR3, is DAGVTQSPTHLIKTRGQQVTLRCSPISGHKSVSWYQQVLGQGPQFIFQYYEKEERGRGNFPDRFSARQFPNYSSELNVNALLLGDSALYLCASSPRARGDTGELFFGEGSRLTVL.

V and J are TRBV7-2 and TRBJ2-1; tentatively, D is TRBD2 (6 bases). The CDR3 loop spans 14 amino acids. V was pared by 1 base and J by 6 bases, with 10 bases between. CDR1 is SGHTA and CDR2 is FQGNSA in the germline V gene. The DNA for the CDR3 is TGTGCCAGCAGCTTAGGGAGGGGCCGCAATGAGCAGTTCTTC. It specifies CASSLGRGRNEQFF.

V gene TRBV30 combines with J gene TRBJ1-2, with a tentative D call TRBD1 (5 bases). CDR3 length equals 12 residues. Per the germline V gene, CDR1 is GTSNPN and CDR2 is SVGIG (reference sequence). The ends were cut back, 3 bases at V and 8 bases at J, with 13 bases in the middle. CDR3 nucleotides: TGTGCCTGGAGGGGCCGGACATGGGGCTACACCTTC. Amino acid sequence: CAWRGRTWGYTF. The variable domain in full, with the rest retrieved from reference TRBV30 and TRBJ1-2, is SQTIHQWPATLVQPVGSPLSLECTVEGTSNPNLYWYRQAAGRGLQLLFYSVGIGQISSEVPQNLSASRPQDRQFILSSKKLLLSDSGFYLCAWRGRTWGYTFGSGTRLTVV.